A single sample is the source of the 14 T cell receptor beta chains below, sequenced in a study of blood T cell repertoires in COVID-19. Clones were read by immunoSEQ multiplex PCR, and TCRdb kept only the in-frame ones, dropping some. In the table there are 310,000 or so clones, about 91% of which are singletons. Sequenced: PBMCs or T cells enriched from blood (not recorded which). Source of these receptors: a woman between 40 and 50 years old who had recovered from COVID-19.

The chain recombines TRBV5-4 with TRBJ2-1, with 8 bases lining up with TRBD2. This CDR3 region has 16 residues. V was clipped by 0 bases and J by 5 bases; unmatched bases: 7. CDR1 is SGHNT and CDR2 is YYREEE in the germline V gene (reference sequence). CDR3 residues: CASSLEAGGGHNEQFF. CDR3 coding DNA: TGTGCCAGCAGCTTGGAGGCGGGGGGCGGACACAATGAGCAGTTCTTC. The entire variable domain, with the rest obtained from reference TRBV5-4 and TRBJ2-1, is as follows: ETGVTQSPTHLIKTRGQQVTLRCSSQSGHNTVSWYQQALGQGPQFIFQYYREEENGRGNFPPRFSGLQFPNYSSELNVNALELDDSALYLCASSLEAGGGHNEQFFGPGTRLTVL.

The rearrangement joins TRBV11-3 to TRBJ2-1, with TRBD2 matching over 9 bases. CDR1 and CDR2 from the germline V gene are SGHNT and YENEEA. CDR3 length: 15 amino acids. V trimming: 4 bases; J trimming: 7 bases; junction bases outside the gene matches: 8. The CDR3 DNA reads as TGTGCCAGCAGCTCTTGGACTAGCGCGGTGAATGAGCAGTTCTTC. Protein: CASSSWTSAVNEQFF.

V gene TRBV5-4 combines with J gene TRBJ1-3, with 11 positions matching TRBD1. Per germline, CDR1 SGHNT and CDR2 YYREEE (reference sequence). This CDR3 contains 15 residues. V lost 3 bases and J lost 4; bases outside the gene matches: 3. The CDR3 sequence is CASSYGQGAGNTIYF. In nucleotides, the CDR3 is TGTGCCAGCAGCTACGGACAGGGGGCCGGAAACACCATATATTTT.

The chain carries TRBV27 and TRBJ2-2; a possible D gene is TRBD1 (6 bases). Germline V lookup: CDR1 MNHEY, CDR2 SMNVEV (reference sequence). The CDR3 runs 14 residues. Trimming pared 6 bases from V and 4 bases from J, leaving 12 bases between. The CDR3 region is CASRERTATGELFF. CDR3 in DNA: TGTGCCAGCAGAGAGCGGACAGCCACCGGGGAGCTGTTTTTT.

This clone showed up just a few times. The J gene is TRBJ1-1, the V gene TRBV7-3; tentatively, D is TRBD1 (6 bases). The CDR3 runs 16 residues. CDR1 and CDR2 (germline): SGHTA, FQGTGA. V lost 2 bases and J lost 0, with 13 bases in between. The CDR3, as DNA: TGTGCCAGCAGCTTAGGGACACCCCCCGTGAACACTGAAGCTTTCTTT. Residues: CASSLGTPPVNTEAFF.

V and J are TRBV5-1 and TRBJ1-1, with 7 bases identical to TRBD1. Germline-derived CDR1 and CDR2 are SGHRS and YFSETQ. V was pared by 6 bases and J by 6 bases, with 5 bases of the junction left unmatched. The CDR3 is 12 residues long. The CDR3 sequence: CASKQGMSEAFF. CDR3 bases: TGCGCCAGCAAACAGGGGATGTCTGAAGCTTTCTTT.

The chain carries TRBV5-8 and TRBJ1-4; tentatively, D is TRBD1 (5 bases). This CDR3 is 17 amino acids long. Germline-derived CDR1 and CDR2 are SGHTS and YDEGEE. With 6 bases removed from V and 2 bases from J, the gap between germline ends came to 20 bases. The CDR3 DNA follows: TGTGCCAGCATCCCAGAGGGGAGGGAGTCTACTAATGAAAAACTGTTTTTT. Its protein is CASIPEGRESTNEKLFF.

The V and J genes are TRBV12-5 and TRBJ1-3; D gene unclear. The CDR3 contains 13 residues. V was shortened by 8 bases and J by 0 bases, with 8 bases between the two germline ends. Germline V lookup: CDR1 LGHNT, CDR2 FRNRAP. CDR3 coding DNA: TGTGCTAGTAGTATTAGCTCTGGAAACACCATATATTTT. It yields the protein CASSISSGNTIYF.

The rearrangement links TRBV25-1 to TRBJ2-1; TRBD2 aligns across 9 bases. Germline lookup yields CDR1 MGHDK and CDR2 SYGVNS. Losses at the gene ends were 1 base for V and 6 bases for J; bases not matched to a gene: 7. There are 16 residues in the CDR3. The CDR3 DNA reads TGTGCCAGCAGTGAATCGTTAGCGGGGGCCCTCAATGAGCAGTTCTTC. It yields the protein CASSESLAGALNEQFF.

In DNA, the CDR3 is TGTGCCAGCAGCCCCACAGGGGTTGCCAATCAGCCCCAGCATTTT. This sequence encodes CASSPTGVANQPQHF. The chain is built from TRBV5-5 and TRBJ1-5, with 7 nucleotides matching TRBD1. V was pared by 4 bases and J by 3 bases, with 7 bases of the junction left unmatched. The CDR3 spans 15 residues. The germline gives CDR1 SGHKS, CDR2 YYEKEE (reference sequence).

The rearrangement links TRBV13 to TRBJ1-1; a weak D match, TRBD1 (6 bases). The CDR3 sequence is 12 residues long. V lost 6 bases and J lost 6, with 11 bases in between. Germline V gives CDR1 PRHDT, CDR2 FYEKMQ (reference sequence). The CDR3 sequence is CASRGGGPEAFF. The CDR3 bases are TGTGCCAGCAGGGGAGGGGGTCCTGAAGCTTTCTTT.

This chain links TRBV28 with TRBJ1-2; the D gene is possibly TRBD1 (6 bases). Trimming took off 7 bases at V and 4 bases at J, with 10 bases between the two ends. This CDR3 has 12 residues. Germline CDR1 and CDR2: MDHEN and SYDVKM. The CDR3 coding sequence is TGTGCCAGCACCCTGGACAGCTATGGCTACACCTTC. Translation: CASTLDSYGYTF.

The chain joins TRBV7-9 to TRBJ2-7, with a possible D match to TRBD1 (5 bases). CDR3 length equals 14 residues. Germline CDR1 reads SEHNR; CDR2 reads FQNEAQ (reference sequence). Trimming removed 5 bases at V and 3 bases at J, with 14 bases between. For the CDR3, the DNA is TGTGCCAGCAGCCCCCGAGACAGAGGCTACGAGCAGTACTTC. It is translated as CASSPRDRGYEQYF.

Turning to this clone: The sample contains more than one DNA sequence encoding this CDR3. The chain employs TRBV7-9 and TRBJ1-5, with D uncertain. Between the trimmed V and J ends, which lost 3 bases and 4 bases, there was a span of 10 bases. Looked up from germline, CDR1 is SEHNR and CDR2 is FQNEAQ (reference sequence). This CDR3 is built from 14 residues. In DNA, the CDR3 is TGTGCCAGCAGCTTTAACGGGGTGAATCAGCCCCAGCATTTT. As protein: CASSFNGVNQPQHF.